This T cell receptor beta chain emerged from a study of Graves' ophthalmopathy and Graves' hyperthyroidism. This clonotype came up many times. TCR beta CDR3 amplification used RNA transcripts. The first round was an RT-PCR with HTBI primers, and the second round was a multiplex PCR. TCRdb fed the multiplex PCR reads into MiXCR, producing one record per CDR3 protein. The sample consists of approximately 380,000 distinct CDR3 sequences, around 21% of them appearing once. PBMCs originated in 7.5 to 10 ml of fresh peripheral blood. CDR1 and CDR2 (germline): ENHRY, SYGVKD. The CDR3 is 13 amino acids. Unmatched junction bases numbered 2, after V lost 9 bases and J lost 2 bases.

This receptor was identified in a woman under 30 with stable Graves' hyperthyroidism. V gene TRBV10-3 combines with J gene TRBJ2-2, with TRBD1 matching over 8 bases. Material: peripheral blood. The CDR3, as DNA: TGTGCCATGGGACAGGACAACACCGGGGAGCTGTTTTTT. This codes for CAMGQDNTGELFF.